What follows are 22 T cell receptor beta chains derived from one specimen sequenced in a study of blood T cell repertoires in COVID-19. TCRdb's table, derived via immunoSEQ multiplex PCR, lists solely in-frame clones and lacks some. The repertoire holds approximately 400,000 clones, with 80% to 90% as singletons. The source material was PBMCs or T cells enriched from blood (not recorded which). The receptors shown here come from a man aged 25-45 years who had recovered from COVID-19.

V usage is TRBV13 and J usage is TRBJ2-7; TRBD2 might be the D (6 bases). Germline V gene data show CDR1 as PRHDT and CDR2 as FYEKMQ (reference sequence). Trimming cost V 2 bases and J 2 bases, with 16 bases left between them. The CDR3 covers 16 residues. The CDR3 is CASSLLGLSGAYEQYF. CDR3 sequence (DNA): TGTGCCAGCAGCTTATTGGGGCTTTCGGGGGCCTACGAGCAGTACTTC.

The chain carries TRBV30 and TRBJ2-5, with 8 nucleotides matching TRBD1. This CDR3 has 13 amino acids. The germline V gene encodes CDR1 GTSNPN and CDR2 SVGIG (reference sequence). V trimming: 7 bases; J trimming: 0 bases; junction bases outside the gene matches: 4. CDR3 coding DNA: TGTGCCTACCACAGGGGGAACCAAGAGACCCAGTACTTC. Protein: CAYHRGNQETQYF.

This clone was counted only a few times. The V gene is TRBV18, the J gene TRBJ1-2; TRBD1 matches 8 bases. The CDR3 is made up of 14 amino acids. V shed 4 bases, J shed 3 bases, and the junction held 4 bases outside the gene matches. Looked up from germline, CDR1 is KGHSH and CDR2 is LQKENI. CDR3 DNA: TGTGCCAGCTCACGTGAACAGGGGGACTATGGCTACACCTTC. Its translation: CASSREQGDYGYTF.

The V gene is TRBV9, the J gene TRBJ2-5; D might be TRBD2 (5 bases). Germline values: CDR1 SGDLS, CDR2 YYNGEE. CDR3 length equals 13 residues. The V gene lost 4 bases and the J gene lost 4 bases, with 11 bases spanning the gap. CDR3 sequence reads: CASSWTSSETQYF. The CDR3 nucleotides are TGTGCCAGCAGCTGGACTTCATCAGAGACCCAGTACTTC.

The V and J genes are TRBV2 and TRBJ2-3, with a weak D call TRBD1 (6 bases). CDR3 length: 15 amino acids. Trimming took off 4 bases at V and 0 bases at J, with 11 bases between the two ends. Germline V CDR1 and CDR2: SNHLY, FYNNEI. The CDR3 is CASSADRSSTDTQYF. The CDR3 nucleotides read TGTGCCAGCAGTGCTGACAGGTCTAGCACAGATACGCAGTATTTT.

This chain links TRBV4-1 with TRBJ1-4; the match to TRBD1 covers 9 bases. The length of the CDR3 is 17 residues. Germline CDR1 is MGHRA and CDR2 is YSYEKL. The junction had 12 bases not matched to a gene; V was cut back by 2 bases and J by 8 bases. In nucleotides, the CDR3 is TGCGCCAGCAGCCAATCAGGACAGGGGTCATTTGCAGAAAAACTGTTTTTT. Protein sequence: CASSQSGQGSFAEKLFF.

The chain combines TRBV6-2 or TRBV6-3 with TRBJ2-7; 7 nucleotides line up with TRBD1. This CDR3 region has 16 residues. V dropped 0 bases and J dropped 0; count of bases not matched to a gene: 5. Germline CDR1 is MNHEY and CDR2 is SVGEGT. DNA of the CDR3: TGTGCCAGCAGTTACTCTGACAGGGACAACTCCTACGAGCAGTACTTC. Translation: CASSYSDRDNSYEQYF.

The chain recombines TRBV19 with TRBJ1-2, with D perhaps matching TRBD1 (5 bases). This CDR3 region has 16 residues. The germline V and J ends were trimmed by 4 bases and 1 base, with 16 bases remaining between them. Per germline, CDR1 LNHDA and CDR2 SQIVND (reference sequence). CDR3 residues: CASSTKTAGSNYGYTF. Here the CDR3 DNA reads TGTGCCAGTAGTACCAAGACAGCCGGGAGTAACTATGGCTACACCTTC.

The chain uses TRBV18 and TRBJ2-7; perhaps TRBD1 as D (6 bases). The germline CDR1 and CDR2 sequences are KGHSH and LQKENI. There are 14 residues in the CDR3. V dropped 2 bases and J dropped 3 bases, with 11 bases sitting between them. Written as DNA, the CDR3 is TGTGCCAGCTCACCAAGGGCAGGGGTCTACGAGCAGTACTTC. Its translation: CASSPRAGVYEQYF. Supplemented by reference TRBV18 and TRBJ2-7, the full variable domain reads NAGVMQNPRHLVRRRGQEARLRCSPMKGHSHVYWYRQLPEEGLKFMVYLQKENIIDESGMPKERFSAEFPKEGPSILRIQQVVRGDSAAYFCASSPRAGVYEQYFGPGTRLTVT.

The chain recombines TRBV2 with TRBJ1-1; no firm D call. The CDR3 is 13 amino acids. Trimming took off 3 bases at V and 11 bases at J, with 16 bases between the two ends. Germline values: CDR1 SNHLY, CDR2 FYNNEI. The CDR3 nucleotides are TGTGCCAGCAGTGAGGAGGGCTTTGTGACCGCTTTCTTT. Translated, it gives CASSEEGFVTAFF.

The chain has TRBV28 and TRBJ2-7, with 10 bases fitting TRBD2. Germline CDR1 is MDHEN and CDR2 is SYDVKM. V was clipped by 6 bases and J by 1 base; unmatched bases: 3. The CDR3 is 14 amino acids. The CDR3 protein is CASSLLAGSYEQYF. CDR3 DNA: TGTGCCAGCAGCCTACTAGCGGGGTCCTACGAGCAGTACTTC.

The rearrangement uses TRBV5-5 and TRBJ2-1; TRBD2 matches at 9 bases. With 2 bases clipped from V and 8 bases from J, the junction kept 8 bases outside the gene matches. From germline, CDR1 is SGHKS and CDR2 YYEKEE (reference sequence). The CDR3 runs 15 residues. CDR3 coding DNA: TGTGCCAGCAGCTTAAGGCGGGGGGGCCGGGATGAGCAGTTCTTC. As protein: CASSLRRGGRDEQFF.

The chain employs TRBV3-1 (or the pseudogene TRBV3-2) and TRBJ1-2; 7 bases align to TRBD1. CDR1 LGHDT and CDR2 YNNKEL come from the germline V gene (reference sequence). The V gene end was trimmed by 2 bases and the J gene end by 5 bases; junction bases not matched to a gene: 2. The CDR3 loop spans 13 amino acids. CDR3 loop: CASSQIQGYGYTF. The CDR3 DNA reads TGTGCCAGCAGCCAAATACAGGGGTATGGCTACACCTTC.

This clone was picked up a small number of times. This chain connects TRBV12-5 to TRBJ2-7, with a weak D call TRBD1 (6 bases). Germline values: CDR1 LGHNT, CDR2 FRNRAP. V lost 1 base and J lost 3, with 7 bases in between. The CDR3 length is 13 residues. The CDR3 DNA follows: TGTGCTAGTGGTTTGGGCAGGGGCTACGAGCAGTACTTC. It codes for CASGLGRGYEQYF.

Concerning this clone: The same CDR3 arises from other DNA sequences in this sample as well. This chain links TRBV5-1 with TRBJ1-1; tentative D call: TRBD1 (5 bases). Trimming took off 0 bases at V and 4 bases at J, with 7 bases between the two ends. This CDR3 has 13 residues. Germline CDR1 and CDR2: SGHRS and YFSETQ. The CDR3 region is CASSLGRGTEAFF. The CDR3 DNA reads TGCGCCAGCAGCTTGGGAAGGGGCACTGAAGCTTTCTTT.

The sample holds a few counts of this clone. The chain recombines TRBV30 with TRBJ2-3; 8 positions agree with TRBD2. V shed 2 bases, J shed 3 bases, and the junction held 10 bases outside the gene matches. The CDR3 consists of 16 residues. CDR1 is GTSNPN and CDR2 is SVGIG in the germline V gene (reference sequence). The CDR3 DNA is TGTGCCTGGAGTAGGACGGGGGGGCCAGGGACAGATACGCAGTATTTT. As protein: CAWSRTGGPGTDTQYF.

This clone was seen only once. The DNA of the CDR3 is TGTGCCAGCAGGTTGCGGGCGGGGGGGATCTGGGAGCTGTTTTTT. This codes for CASRLRAGGIWELFF. The rearrangement joins TRBV6-5 to TRBJ2-2, with TRBD2 matching 9 bases. CDR1 is MNHEY, CDR2 SVGAGI, per germline. The CDR3 covers 15 residues. V gave up 6 bases and J gave up 9 bases; unmatched junction bases: 11.

The chain employs TRBV2 and TRBJ1-2, with 7 bases lining up with TRBD1. V trimming: 6 bases; J trimming: 4 bases; junction bases outside the gene matches: 8. The germline V gene has CDR1 SNHLY and CDR2 FYNNEI. The CDR3 is 14 amino acids. CDR3 nucleotides: TGTGCCAGCAGGCTGGCCGGGACAGCCTATGGCTACACCTTC. It specifies CASRLAGTAYGYTF.

This rearrangement joins TRBV18 to TRBJ2-2; TRBD1 might be the D (5 bases). The CDR3 length is 15 residues. Trimming removed 4 bases from V and 3 bases from J, with 12 bases in between. Germline lookup yields CDR1 KGHSH and CDR2 LQKENI. CDR3 sequence: CASSRAGIYTGELFF. DNA of the CDR3: TGTGCCAGCTCACGGGCAGGGATCTACACCGGGGAGCTGTTTTTT. The variable domain in full, completed from reference TRBV18 and TRBJ2-2, reads NAGVMQNPRHLVRRRGQEARLRCSPMKGHSHVYWYRQLPEEGLKFMVYLQKENIIDESGMPKERFSAEFPKEGPSILRIQQVVRGDSAAYFCASSRAGIYTGELFFGEGSRLTVL.

This chain links TRBV19 with TRBJ1-5; D might be TRBD1 (5 bases). Trimming removed 7 bases at V and 0 bases at J, with 16 bases between. Germline loops: CDR1 LNHDA, CDR2 SQIVND (reference sequence). This CDR3 region has 16 residues. CDR3 amino acids: CASTDIGGYSNQPQHF. In nucleotides, the CDR3 is TGTGCCAGTACCGATATCGGGGGGTATAGCAATCAGCCCCAGCATTTT.

The V gene is TRBV3-1 (or the pseudogene TRBV3-2), the J gene TRBJ2-3, with 10 bases lining up with TRBD2. The junction had 6 bases not matched to a gene; V was cut back by 4 bases and J by 2 bases. CDR3 length equals 16 residues. Germline-derived CDR1 and CDR2 are LGHDT and YNNKEL (reference sequence). The CDR3 loop is CASSLVGLAATDTQYF. As DNA, the CDR3 is TGTGCCAGCAGCCTTGTCGGACTAGCGGCCACAGATACGCAGTATTTT.

This chain links TRBV30 with TRBJ1-5, with TRBD1 identical over 9 bases. J gave up 6 bases and V 0 bases, and 6 bases lay outside the gene matches. CDR1 and CDR2 from the germline V gene are GTSNPN and SVGIG (reference sequence). The length of the CDR3 is 15 residues. The CDR3 DNA is TGTGCCTGGAGTGTAGCAGGGACAGGGATTCAGCCCCAGCATTTT. Its protein product is CAWSVAGTGIQPQHF.